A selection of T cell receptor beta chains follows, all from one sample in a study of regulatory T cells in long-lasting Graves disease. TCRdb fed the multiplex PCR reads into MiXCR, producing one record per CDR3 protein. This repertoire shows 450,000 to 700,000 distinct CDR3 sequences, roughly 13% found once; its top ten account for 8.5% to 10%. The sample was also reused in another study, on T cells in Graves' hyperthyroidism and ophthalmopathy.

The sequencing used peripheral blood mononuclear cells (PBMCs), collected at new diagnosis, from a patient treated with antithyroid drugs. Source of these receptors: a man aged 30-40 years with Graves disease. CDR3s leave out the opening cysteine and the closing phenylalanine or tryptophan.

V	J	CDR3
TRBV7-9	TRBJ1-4	ASSGQGNEKLF
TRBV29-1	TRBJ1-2	SAKTGGNYGYT
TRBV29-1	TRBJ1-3	SVDEGAQGSGNTIY
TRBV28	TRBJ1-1	ASSLRGLQAF
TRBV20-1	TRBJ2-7	SAFSGRRAEQY
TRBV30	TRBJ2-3	AWSVEPGADTQY
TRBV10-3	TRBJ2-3	AIGAPLAGDTDTQY
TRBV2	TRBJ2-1	ASATASGTYNEQF
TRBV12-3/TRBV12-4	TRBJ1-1	ASRHRQHMNTEAF
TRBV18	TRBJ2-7	ASSPILGPYEQY
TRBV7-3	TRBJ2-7	ASSFLGGSGETVGTSRAQY
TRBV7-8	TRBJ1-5	ASSFQGPQPQH
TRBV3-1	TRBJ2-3	ASSQTGTSRSDTQY
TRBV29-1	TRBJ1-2	SAEERGQGIIGYT
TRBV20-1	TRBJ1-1	SARDLQGAHPVTEAF
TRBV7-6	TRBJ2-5	ASSLGEKETQY
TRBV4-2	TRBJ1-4	ASSPGEGPTNEKLF
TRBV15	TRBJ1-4	ATSRDPPRGRGEKLF
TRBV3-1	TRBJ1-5	ASSQGRIQH
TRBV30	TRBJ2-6	AWSGLSSGANVLT
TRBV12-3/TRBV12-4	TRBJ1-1	ASSPSSRAF
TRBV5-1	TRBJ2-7	ASSNPSGTGYEQY
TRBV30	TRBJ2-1	ALQPGLSNEQF
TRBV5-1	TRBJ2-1	ASSRTGNNEQF
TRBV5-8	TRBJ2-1	ASSHELGNEQF
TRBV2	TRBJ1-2	ASPTGLVGYT
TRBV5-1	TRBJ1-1	ASTLGTGNTEAF
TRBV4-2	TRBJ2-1	ASSQVTDYNEQS
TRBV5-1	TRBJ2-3	ASSEPGLHLDTQY
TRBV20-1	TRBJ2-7	SARDQDRPGDEQY
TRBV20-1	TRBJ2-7	SAKLDSYEQY
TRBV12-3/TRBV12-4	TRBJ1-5	ASSLDRGRQPQH
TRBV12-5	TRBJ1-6	ASAHRDFLH
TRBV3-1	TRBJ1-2	ASSQDLLLGGYT
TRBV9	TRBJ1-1	ASSTTTQRTAEAF
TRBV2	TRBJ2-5	ASSVLSGVQETQY
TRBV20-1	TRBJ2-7	SARRSGPVYEQY
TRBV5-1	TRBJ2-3	ASSLAERDTQY
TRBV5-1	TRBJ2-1	ASSLSGIVYNEQF
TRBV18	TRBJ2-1	ASSPLTELNEQF
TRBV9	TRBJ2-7	ASSDRTWTYEQY
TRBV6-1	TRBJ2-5	ASSDTRGEQETQY
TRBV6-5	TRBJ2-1	ASSYPNRVAGGYNEQF
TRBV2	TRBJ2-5	ASSEARGSETQY
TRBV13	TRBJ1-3	ASSSEGAGNTIY
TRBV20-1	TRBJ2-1	SARLPGLQFEQF
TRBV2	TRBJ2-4	ASRDRRGMDIQY
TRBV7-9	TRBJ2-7	ASSLWGLAASYEQY
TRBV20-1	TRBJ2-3	SARGTSQGTDTQY
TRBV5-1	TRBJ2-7	ASSLDTGGVGEQY
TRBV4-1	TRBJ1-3	ASSQGEQGVSGNTIY
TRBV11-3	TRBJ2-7	ASSLVSARATSYEQY